These T cell receptor beta chains were read from a single sample in a study of beta chain features in type 1 diabetes. The repertoire was sequenced with immunoSEQ multiplex PCR; TCRdb's copy has only in-frame clones and lacks some. The profile covers 160,000 or so clones, with approximately 10% appearing a single time and roughly 2% taken by the ten largest. Sequencing was done on a sample of central memory CD4+ T cells from blood. These receptors were taken from a young man in good health. Both conserved end residues are part of each CDR3. D genes are given only for firm matches. The size of a clone is reported for some rows only, either as once, few or many, or as a class for expanded clones.

CDR3 protein: CASSLSRPAGEQFF; CDR3 DNA: TGTGCCAGCAGCTTATCGCGACCAGCAGGGGAGCAGTTCTTC; D gene: .; V gene: TRBV11-2; J gene: TRBJ2-1; clone size: few
CDR3 protein: CASSVPAGNQPQHF; CDR3 DNA: TGTGCCAGTAGTGTTCCAGCGGGAAATCAGCCCCAGCATTTT; D gene: .; V gene: TRBV19; J gene: TRBJ1-5; clone size: few
CDR3 protein: CATRTSATDTQYF; CDR3 DNA: TGTGCCACCAGGACTAGCGCCACAGATACGCAGTATTTT; D gene: TRBD2; V gene: TRBV19; J gene: TRBJ2-3; clone size: many
CDR3 protein: CASSTSGVGRQPQHF; CDR3 DNA: TGTGCCAGCAGCACCTCGGGGGTAGGTCGTCAGCCCCAGCATTTT; D gene: .; V gene: TRBV21-1; J gene: TRBJ1-5; clone size: once
CDR3 protein: CASSLVVAGKRYEQYF; CDR3 DNA: TGTGCCAGCAGTTTGGTGGTAGCGGGAAAACGGTACGAGCAGTACTTC; D gene: TRBD2; V gene: TRBV28; J gene: TRBJ2-7; clone size: .
CDR3 protein: CASSEGRYNSPLHF; CDR3 DNA: TGTGCCAGTTCCGAGGGGCGGTATAATTCACCCCTCCACTTT; D gene: .; V gene: TRBV7-8; J gene: TRBJ1-6; clone size: .
CDR3 protein: CASTPSGPPQHF; CDR3 DNA: TGTGCCAGTACTCCCTCCGGGCCGCCCCAGCATTTT; D gene: .; V gene: TRBV19; J gene: TRBJ1-5; clone size: many
CDR3 protein: CASSLEQVGVTEAFF; CDR3 DNA: TGTGCCAGCAGCTTAGAGCAGGTTGGGGTCACTGAAGCTTTCTTT; D gene: .; V gene: TRBV7-9; J gene: TRBJ1-1; clone size: many
CDR3 protein: CASSRTGYEQYF; CDR3 DNA: TGTGCCAGCAGTCGGACAGGCTACGAGCAGTACTTC; D gene: TRBD1; V gene: TRBV2; J gene: TRBJ2-7; clone size: few
CDR3 protein: CASSFGSKFYEQYF; CDR3 DNA: TGTGCCAGCAGCTTCGGTTCCAAATTCTACGAGCAGTACTTC; D gene: .; V gene: TRBV7-2; J gene: TRBJ2-7; clone size: few
CDR3 protein: CASSSLDEQFF; CDR3 DNA: TGTGCCAGCAGTTCCTTGGATGAGCAGTTCTTC; D gene: .; V gene: TRBV28; J gene: TRBJ2-1; clone size: few
CDR3 protein: CASSLERGSTDTQYF; CDR3 DNA: TGTGCCAGCAGCCTGGAGCGGGGGAGCACAGATACGCAGTATTTT; D gene: TRBD2; V gene: TRBV7-9; J gene: TRBJ2-3; clone size: .
CDR3 protein: CAWSVGRGGYTF; CDR3 DNA: TGTGCCTGGAGTGTAGGCCGGGGGGGCTACACCTTC; D gene: .; V gene: TRBV30; J gene: TRBJ1-2; clone size: few
CDR3 protein: CASSGRGSGSSYNEQFF; CDR3 DNA: TGTGCCAGCAGCGGGCGAGGATCAGGGAGCTCCTACAATGAGCAGTTCTTC; D gene: .; V gene: TRBV7-9; J gene: TRBJ2-1; clone size: .
CDR3 protein: CASSLDSYNEQFF; CDR3 DNA: TGTGCCAGCAGCTTAGACTCCTACAATGAGCAGTTCTTC; D gene: .; V gene: TRBV7-7; J gene: TRBJ2-1; clone size: many
CDR3 protein: CASSQVGSQAWYTF; CDR3 DNA: TGTGCCAGCAGCCAAGTTGGTTCCCAGGCTTGGTACACCTTC; D gene: .; V gene: TRBV4-1; J gene: TRBJ1-2; clone size: few
CDR3 protein: CASSLGGGQPQHF; CDR3 DNA: TGTGCCAGCAGCTTAGGAGGGGGACAGCCCCAGCATTTT; D gene: .; V gene: TRBV7-3; J gene: TRBJ1-5; clone size: few
CDR3 protein: CASSFLEAGYGYTF; CDR3 DNA: TGTGCCAGCAGCTTCCTCGAGGCGGGCTATGGCTACACCTTC; D gene: .; V gene: TRBV7-2; J gene: TRBJ1-2; clone size: few
CDR3 protein: CAISESTGRGGYTF; CDR3 DNA: TGTGCCATCAGTGAGTCGACAGGGAGAGGTGGCTACACCTTC; D gene: TRBD1; V gene: TRBV10-3; J gene: TRBJ1-2; clone size: few
CDR3 protein: CASSLEPQETQYF; CDR3 DNA: TGCGCCAGCAGCTTGGAGCCCCAAGAGACCCAGTACTTC; D gene: .; V gene: TRBV5-1; J gene: TRBJ2-5; clone size: .
CDR3 protein: CASSLMVADTQYF; CDR3 DNA: TGTGCCAGCAGCTTAATGGTGGCAGATACGCAGTATTTT; D gene: .; V gene: TRBV7-3; J gene: TRBJ2-3; clone size: .
CDR3 protein: CASSAGEWETQYF; CDR3 DNA: TGTGCCAGCAGCGCAGGGGAATGGGAGACCCAGTACTTC; D gene: .; V gene: TRBV7-3; J gene: TRBJ2-5; clone size: few
CDR3 protein: CAITTGQGADNEQFF; CDR3 DNA: TGTGCCATCACCACTGGACAGGGGGCAGACAATGAGCAGTTCTTC; D gene: TRBD1; V gene: TRBV10-3; J gene: TRBJ2-1; clone size: few
CDR3 protein: CATSRGDSDSGNTIYF; CDR3 DNA: TGTGCCACCAGCAGAGGCGACAGTGACTCTGGAAACACCATATATTTT; D gene: .; V gene: TRBV15; J gene: TRBJ1-3; clone size: .
CDR3 protein: CASSLDRPGWNEQFF; CDR3 DNA: TGTGCCAGCTCGCTCGACAGGCCGGGGTGGAATGAGCAGTTCTTC; D gene: .; V gene: TRBV18; J gene: TRBJ2-1; clone size: .
CDR3 protein: CASTNSNYGYTF; CDR3 DNA: TGTGCCAGCACGAATTCGAACTATGGCTACACCTTC; D gene: .; V gene: TRBV28; J gene: TRBJ1-2; clone size: many